What follows are 3 T cell receptor beta chains derived from one specimen sequenced in a study of tumor and adjacent non-tumor tissue in lung cancer. A modified ARM-PCR protocol with three rounds of nested PCR amplified TCRbeta. TCRdb itself ran the multiplex PCR reads through MiXCR, one entry per CDR3 protein. The repertoire consists of 55,000 to 65,000 distinct CDR3 sequences, with roughly two thirds occurring once and the leading ten covering about 30%. No cell sorting was done before RNA was extracted from the tissue. Distant lung tissue was collected more than 3 cm away from the tumor edge. Sequenced: distant non-tumor lung tissue. These receptor sequences come from a man aged 65 to 85 with non-small cell lung cancer.

A remark on this clonotype: Its ends do not fully match the called genes, so a read error is possible. The chain has TRBV24-1 and TRBJ2-1, with 9 bases fitting TRBD1. The germline V gene has CDR1 KGHDR and CDR2 SFDVKD. The CDR3 is made up of 15 amino acids. CDR3 DNA sequence: TGTGCCAACAGTGATTTTACAGGGGGCGCGAATGAGCAGTTCTTT. Translated, it gives CANSDFTGGANEQFF.

A word on this clonotype: A junction boundary mismatches the germline segment, possibly from a read error. The chain couples TRBV5-5 to TRBJ2-2, with D possibly being TRBD1 or TRBD2 (6 bases each). Germline V gives CDR1 SGHKS, CDR2 YYEKEE (reference sequence). This CDR3 is 15 amino acids long. CDR3 nucleotide sequence: TGTGTCAGCAGCTTCGTACAGGGAGGATCAGGGGAGCTGTTTTTT. Translating it yields CVSSFVQGGSGELFF.

On this clonotype: The junction does not match germline at one end; this may be a read error. This chain joins TRBV4-2 and TRBJ2-5; 16 nucleotides agree with TRBD2. This CDR3 is 19 amino acids long. CDR1 and CDR2 from the germline V gene are LGHNA and YNFKEQ. In DNA form, the CDR3 reads TGTGCCAGCAGTCAACAGAGCCCGGGACTAGCGGGGGGGAAAGAGCCCCAGTACTTC. This codes for CASSQQSPGLAGGKEPQYF.